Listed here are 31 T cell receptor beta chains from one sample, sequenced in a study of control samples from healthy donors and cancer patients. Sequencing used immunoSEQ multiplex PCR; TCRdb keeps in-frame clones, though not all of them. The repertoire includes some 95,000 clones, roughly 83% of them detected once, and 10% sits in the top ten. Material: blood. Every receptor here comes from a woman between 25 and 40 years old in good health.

The CDR3, as DNA: TGTGCCACCAGTGACCCAGATGGCTACACCTTC. It is translated as CATSDPDGYTF. V usage is TRBV24-1 and J usage is TRBJ1-2; D is uncertain. CDR3 length: 11 amino acids. The ends were cut back, 4 bases at V and 6 bases at J, with 5 bases in the middle. Looked up from germline, CDR1 is KGHDR and CDR2 is SFDVKD.

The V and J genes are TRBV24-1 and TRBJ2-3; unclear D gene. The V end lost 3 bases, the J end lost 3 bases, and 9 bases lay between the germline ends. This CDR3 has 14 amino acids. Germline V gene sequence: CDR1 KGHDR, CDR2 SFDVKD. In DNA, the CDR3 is TGTGCCACCAGTGATCCTACGTGGACAGATACGCAGTATTTT. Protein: CATSDPTWTDTQYF.

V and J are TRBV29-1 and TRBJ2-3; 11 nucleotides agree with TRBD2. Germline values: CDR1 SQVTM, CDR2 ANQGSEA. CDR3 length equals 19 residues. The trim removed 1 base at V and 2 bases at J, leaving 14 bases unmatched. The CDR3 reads CSVEGSRETSGAFTDTQYF. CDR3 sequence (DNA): TGCAGCGTTGAAGGAAGCAGGGAGACTAGCGGGGCCTTCACAGATACGCAGTATTTT.

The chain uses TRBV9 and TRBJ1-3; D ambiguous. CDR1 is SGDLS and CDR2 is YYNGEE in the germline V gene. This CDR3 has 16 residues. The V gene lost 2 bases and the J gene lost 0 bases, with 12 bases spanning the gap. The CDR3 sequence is CASSVSWRTSGNTIYF. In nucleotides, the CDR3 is TGTGCCAGCAGCGTCAGCTGGAGAACCTCTGGAAACACCATATATTTT.

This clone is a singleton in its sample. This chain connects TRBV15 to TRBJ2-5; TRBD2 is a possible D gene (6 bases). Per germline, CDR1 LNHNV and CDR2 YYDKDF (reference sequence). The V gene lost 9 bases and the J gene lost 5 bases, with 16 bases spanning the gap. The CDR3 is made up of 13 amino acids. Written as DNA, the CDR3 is TGTGCCACTCTCCTTGGGGGAGGTGAGACCCAGTACTTC. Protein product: CATLLGGGETQYF.

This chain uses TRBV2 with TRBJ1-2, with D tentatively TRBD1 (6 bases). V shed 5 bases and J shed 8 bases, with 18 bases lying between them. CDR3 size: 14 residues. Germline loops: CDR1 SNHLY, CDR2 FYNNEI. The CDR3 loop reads CASSSNRVSGGYTF. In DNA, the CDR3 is TGTGCCAGCAGTTCAAACAGGGTGTCGGGCGGCTACACCTTC.

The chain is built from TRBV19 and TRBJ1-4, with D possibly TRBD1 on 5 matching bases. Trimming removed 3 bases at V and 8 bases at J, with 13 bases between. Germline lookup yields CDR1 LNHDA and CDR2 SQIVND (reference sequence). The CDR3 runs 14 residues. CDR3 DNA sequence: TGTGCCAGTAGTATGCGGCAGGGAAGGGAAAAACTGTTTTTT. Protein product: CASSMRQGREKLFF.

The CDR3 bases are TGTGCCTGGGACACCAGCTCTGGAAACACCATATATTTT. Its protein is CAWDTSSGNTIYF. The V and J genes are TRBV30 and TRBJ1-3, with D hard to call. This CDR3 has 13 residues. Germline lookup yields CDR1 GTSNPN and CDR2 SVGIG (reference sequence). V lost 5 bases and J lost 0, with 8 bases in between. Full variable domain (rest looked up from reference TRBV30 and TRBJ1-3): SQTIHQWPATLVQPVGSPLSLECTVEGTSNPNLYWYRQAAGRGLQLLFYSVGIGQISSEVPQNLSASRPQDRQFILSSKKLLLSDSGFYLCAWDTSSGNTIYFGEGSWLTVV.

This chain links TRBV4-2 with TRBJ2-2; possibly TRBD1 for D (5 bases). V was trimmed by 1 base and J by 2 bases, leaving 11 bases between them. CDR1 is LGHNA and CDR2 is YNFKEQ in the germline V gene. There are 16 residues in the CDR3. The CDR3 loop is CASSQGQGLNTGELFF. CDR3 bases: TGTGCCAGCAGCCAAGGTCAGGGCCTAAACACCGGGGAGCTGTTTTTT.

This chain's CDR3 is CATSDRGQGIAKNIQYF. CDR3 sequence (DNA): TGTGCCACCAGTGACCGGGGACAGGGGATTGCCAAAAACATTCAGTACTTC. V usage is TRBV24-1 and J usage is TRBJ2-4, with 10 bases lining up with TRBD1. Trimming at V came to 4 bases and at J to 1 base, leaving 6 bases not matched to a gene. CDR1 is KGHDR and CDR2 is SFDVKD in the germline V gene. The CDR3 extends over 17 amino acids.

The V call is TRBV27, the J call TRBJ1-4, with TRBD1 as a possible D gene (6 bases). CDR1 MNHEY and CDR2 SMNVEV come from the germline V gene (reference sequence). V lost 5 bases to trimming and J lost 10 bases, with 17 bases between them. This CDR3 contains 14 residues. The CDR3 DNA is TGTGCCAGCAGTGCTTCACAGGGTTTTGGAAAACTGTTTTTT. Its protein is CASSASQGFGKLFF.

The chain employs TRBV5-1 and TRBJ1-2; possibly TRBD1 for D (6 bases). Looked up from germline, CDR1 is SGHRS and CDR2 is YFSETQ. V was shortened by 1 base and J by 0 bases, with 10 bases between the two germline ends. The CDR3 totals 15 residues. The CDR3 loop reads CASSLRAGANYGYTF. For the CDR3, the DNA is TGCGCCAGCAGCTTGCGGGCAGGGGCTAACTATGGCTACACCTTC.

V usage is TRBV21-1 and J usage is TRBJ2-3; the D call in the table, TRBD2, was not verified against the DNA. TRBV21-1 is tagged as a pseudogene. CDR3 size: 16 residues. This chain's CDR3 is CASSKEWAGDTDTQYF. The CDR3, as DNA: TGTGCCAGCAGCAAAGAATGGGCGGGGGACACAGATACGCAGTATTTT.

The CDR3 protein is CASSPRQGGSYNEQFF. The CDR3 DNA reads as TGTGCCAGCTCACCACGGCAGGGGGGCTCCTACAATGAGCAGTTCTTC. V and J are TRBV18 and TRBJ2-1; D may be TRBD1 (7 bases). Trimming left V 1 base short and J 0 bases short, with 10 bases between. This CDR3 is built from 16 residues. Looked up from germline, CDR1 is KGHSH and CDR2 is LQKENI.

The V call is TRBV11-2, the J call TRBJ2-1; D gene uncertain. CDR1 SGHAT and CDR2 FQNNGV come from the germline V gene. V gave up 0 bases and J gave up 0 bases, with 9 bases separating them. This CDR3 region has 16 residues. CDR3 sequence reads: CASSLEGSSSYNEQFF. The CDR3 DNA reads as TGTGCCAGCAGCTTAGAAGGGTCTAGCTCCTACAATGAGCAGTTCTTC.

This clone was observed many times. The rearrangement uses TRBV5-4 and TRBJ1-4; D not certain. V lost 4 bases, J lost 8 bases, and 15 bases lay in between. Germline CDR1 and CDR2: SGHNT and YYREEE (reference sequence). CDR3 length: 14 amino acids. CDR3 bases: TGTGCCAGCAGCACGGCCCCCACTGGCGAAAAACTGTTTTTT. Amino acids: CASSTAPTGEKLFF.

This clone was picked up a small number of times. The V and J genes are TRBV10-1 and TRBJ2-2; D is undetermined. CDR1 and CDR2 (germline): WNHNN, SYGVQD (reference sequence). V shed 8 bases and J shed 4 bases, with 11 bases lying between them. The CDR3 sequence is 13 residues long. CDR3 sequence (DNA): TGCGCCAGCCAGAGTCAGACCACCGGGGAGCTGTTTTTT. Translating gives CASQSQTTGELFF.

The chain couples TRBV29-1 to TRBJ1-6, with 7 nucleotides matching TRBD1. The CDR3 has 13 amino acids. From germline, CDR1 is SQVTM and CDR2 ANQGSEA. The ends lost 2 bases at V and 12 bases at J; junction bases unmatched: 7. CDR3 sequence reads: CSVELRQGLPLHF. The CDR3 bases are TGCAGCGTTGAATTGCGACAGGGTTTACCCCTCCACTTT.

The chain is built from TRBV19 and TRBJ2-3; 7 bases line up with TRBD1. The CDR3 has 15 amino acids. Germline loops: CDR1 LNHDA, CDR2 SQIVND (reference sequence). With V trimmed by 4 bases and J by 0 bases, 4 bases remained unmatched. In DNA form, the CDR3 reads TGTGCCAGTAGTACGGGACAGATTAGCACAGATACGCAGTATTTT. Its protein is CASSTGQISTDTQYF. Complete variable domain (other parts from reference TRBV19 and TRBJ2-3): DGGITQSPKYLFRKEGQNVTLSCEQNLNHDAMYWYRQDPGQGLRLIYYSQIVNDFQKGDIAEGYSVSREKKESFPLTVTSAQKNPTAFYLCASSTGQISTDTQYFGPGTRLTVL.

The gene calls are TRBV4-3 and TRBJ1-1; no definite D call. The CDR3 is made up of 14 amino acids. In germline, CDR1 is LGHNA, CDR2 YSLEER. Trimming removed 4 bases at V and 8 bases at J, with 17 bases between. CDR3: CASSLSLAGLEAFF. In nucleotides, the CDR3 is TGCGCCAGCAGCCTCTCCTTAGCAGGACTGGAAGCTTTCTTT.

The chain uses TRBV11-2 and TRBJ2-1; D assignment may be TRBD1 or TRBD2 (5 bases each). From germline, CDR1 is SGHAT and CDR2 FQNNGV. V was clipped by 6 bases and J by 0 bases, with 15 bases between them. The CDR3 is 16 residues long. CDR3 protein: CASSPVGGTSYNEQFF. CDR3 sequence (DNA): TGTGCCAGCAGTCCCGTCGGTGGGACCTCCTACAATGAGCAGTTCTTC.

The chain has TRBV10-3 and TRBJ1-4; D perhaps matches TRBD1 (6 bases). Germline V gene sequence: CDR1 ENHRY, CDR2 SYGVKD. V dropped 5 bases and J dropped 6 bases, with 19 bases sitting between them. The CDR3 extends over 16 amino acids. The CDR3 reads CAISRSRGLGDEKLFF. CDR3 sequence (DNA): TGTGCCATCAGTAGGAGCAGGGGCCTCGGGGATGAAAAACTGTTTTTT.

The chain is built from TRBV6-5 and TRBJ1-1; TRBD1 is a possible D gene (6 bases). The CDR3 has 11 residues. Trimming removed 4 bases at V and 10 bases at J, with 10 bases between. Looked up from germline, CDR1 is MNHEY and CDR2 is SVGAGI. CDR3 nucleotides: TGTGCCAGCAGTTCAGGGGCGCGAGCTTTCTTT. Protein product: CASSSGARAFF.

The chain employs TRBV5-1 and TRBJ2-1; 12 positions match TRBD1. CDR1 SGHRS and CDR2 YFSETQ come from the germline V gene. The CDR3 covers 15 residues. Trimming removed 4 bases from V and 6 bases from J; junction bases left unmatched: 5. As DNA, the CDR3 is TGCGCCAGCAGCCAGGGACAGGGGGCGACCAATGAGCAGTTCTTC. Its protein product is CASSQGQGATNEQFF.

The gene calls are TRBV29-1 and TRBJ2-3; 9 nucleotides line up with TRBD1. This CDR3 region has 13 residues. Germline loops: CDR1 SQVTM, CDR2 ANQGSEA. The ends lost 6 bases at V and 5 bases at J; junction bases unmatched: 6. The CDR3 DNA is TGCAGCGTCCGGGACAGGGTCATAGATACGCAGTATTTT. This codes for CSVRDRVIDTQYF.

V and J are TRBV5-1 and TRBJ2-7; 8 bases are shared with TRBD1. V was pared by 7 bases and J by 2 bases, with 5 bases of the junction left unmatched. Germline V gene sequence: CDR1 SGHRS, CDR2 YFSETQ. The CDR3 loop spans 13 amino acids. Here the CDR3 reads CASARQGTYEQYF. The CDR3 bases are TGCGCCAGCGCAAGACAGGGGACCTACGAGCAGTACTTC.

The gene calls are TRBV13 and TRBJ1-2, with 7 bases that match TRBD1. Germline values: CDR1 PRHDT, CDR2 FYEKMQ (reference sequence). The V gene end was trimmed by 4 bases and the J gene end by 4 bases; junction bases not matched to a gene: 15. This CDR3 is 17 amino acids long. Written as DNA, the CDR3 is TGTGCCAGCAGCTCCACATTCGGAGGGGGCGCGGGCTATGGCTACACCTTC. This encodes CASSSTFGGGAGYGYTF.

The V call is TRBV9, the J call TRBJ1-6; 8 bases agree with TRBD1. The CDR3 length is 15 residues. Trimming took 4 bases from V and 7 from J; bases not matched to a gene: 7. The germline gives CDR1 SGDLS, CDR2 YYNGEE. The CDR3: CASSSGQGGNSPLHF. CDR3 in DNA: TGTGCCAGCAGCTCCGGACAGGGTGGGAATTCACCCCTCCACTTT.

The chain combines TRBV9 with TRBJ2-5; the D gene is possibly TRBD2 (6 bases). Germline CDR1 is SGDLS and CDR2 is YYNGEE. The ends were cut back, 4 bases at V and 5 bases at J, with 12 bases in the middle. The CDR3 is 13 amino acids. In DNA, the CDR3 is TGTGCCAGCAGCCCCGGGGCGGGGGAGACCCAGTACTTC. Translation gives CASSPGAGETQYF.

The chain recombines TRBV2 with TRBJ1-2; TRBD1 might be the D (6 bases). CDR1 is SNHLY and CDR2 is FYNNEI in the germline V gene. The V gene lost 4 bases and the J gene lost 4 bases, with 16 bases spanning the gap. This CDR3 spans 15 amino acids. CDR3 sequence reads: CASSVDGGRGYGYTF. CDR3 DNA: TGTGCCAGCAGTGTGGACGGGGGGCGAGGCTATGGCTACACCTTC.

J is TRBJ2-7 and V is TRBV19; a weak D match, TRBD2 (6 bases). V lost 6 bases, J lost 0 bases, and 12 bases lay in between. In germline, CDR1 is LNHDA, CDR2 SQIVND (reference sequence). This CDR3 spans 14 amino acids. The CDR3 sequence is CASRADGSSYEQYF. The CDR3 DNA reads TGTGCCAGTAGAGCGGACGGGAGCTCCTACGAGCAGTACTTC.